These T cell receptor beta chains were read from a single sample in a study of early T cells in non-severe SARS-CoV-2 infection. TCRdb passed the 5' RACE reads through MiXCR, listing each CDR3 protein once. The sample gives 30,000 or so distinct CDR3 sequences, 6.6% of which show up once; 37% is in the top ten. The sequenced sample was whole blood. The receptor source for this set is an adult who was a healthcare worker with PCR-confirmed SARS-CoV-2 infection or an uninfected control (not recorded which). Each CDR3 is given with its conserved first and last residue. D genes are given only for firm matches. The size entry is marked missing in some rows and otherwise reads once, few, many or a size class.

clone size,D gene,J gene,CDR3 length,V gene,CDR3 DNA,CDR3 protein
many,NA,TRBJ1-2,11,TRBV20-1,TGCAGTGCGGAACGGTTGGGTGGCTACACCTTC,CSAERLGGYTF
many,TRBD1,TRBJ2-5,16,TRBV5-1,TGCGCCAGCAGCGTGACCCCGGGACAGCTCCAAGAGACCCAGTACTTC,CASSVTPGQLQETQYF
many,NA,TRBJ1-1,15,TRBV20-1,TGCAGTGCTAGAGATTTGAAACGGCAGGCCTCTGAAGCCTTCTTT,CSARDLKRQASEAFF
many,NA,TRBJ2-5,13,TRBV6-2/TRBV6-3,TGTGCCAGCAGTTACGGCAGGGGACAGACCCAGTACTTC,CASSYGRGQTQYF
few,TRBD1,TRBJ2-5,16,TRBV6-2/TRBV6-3,TGTGCCAGCAGTTACCCACCGGGACAGAAGAGAGAGACCCAGTACTTC,CASSYPPGQKRETQYF
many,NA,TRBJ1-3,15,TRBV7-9,TGTGCCAGCAGCCTAGGGACGGTCTCTGGAAACACCATATATTTT,CASSLGTVSGNTIYF
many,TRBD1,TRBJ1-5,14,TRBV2,TGTGCCAGCAGGGAGACAGGGGGGGCTCAGCCCCAGCATTTT,CASRETGGAQPQHF
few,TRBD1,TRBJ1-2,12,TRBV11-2,TGTGCCAGCAGGTCCGACAGGGATGGCTACACCTTC,CASRSDRDGYTF
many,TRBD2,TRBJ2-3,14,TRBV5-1,TGCGCCAGCAGCCCGGGACTAGCGGGGGGAGAGCAGTATTTT,CASSPGLAGGEQYF
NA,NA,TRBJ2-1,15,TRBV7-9,TGTGCCAGCAGCTTAGGGGCGGTATCCTACAATGAGCAGTTCTTC,CASSLGAVSYNEQFF
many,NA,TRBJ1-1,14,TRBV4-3,TGCGCCAGCAGCCCTACCGTCAGGAACACTGAAGCTTTCTTT,CASSPTVRNTEAFF